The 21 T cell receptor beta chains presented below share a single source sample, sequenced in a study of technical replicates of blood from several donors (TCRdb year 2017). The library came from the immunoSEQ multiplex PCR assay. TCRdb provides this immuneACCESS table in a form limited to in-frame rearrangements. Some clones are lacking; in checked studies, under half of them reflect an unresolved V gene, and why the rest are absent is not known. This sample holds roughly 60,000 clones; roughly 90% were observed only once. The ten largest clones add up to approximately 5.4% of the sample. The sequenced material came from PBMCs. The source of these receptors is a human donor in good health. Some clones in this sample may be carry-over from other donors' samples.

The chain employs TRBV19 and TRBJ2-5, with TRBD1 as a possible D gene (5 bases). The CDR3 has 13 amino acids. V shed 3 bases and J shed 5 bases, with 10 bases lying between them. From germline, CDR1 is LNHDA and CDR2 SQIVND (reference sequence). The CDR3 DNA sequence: TGTGCCAGTAGTATTGGGGCGAGGGAGACCCAGTACTTC. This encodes CASSIGARETQYF.

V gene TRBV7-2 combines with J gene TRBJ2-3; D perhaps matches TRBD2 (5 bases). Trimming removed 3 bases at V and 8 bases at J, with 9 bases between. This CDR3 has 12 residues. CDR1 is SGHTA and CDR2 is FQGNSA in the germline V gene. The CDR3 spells CASSFSLATQYF. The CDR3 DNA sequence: TGTGCCAGCAGCTTCAGTCTAGCTACGCAGTATTTT.

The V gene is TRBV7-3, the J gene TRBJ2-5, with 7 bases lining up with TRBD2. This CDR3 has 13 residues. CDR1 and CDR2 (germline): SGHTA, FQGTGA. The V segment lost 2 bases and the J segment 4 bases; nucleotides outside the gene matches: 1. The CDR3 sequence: CASSLGGGETQYF. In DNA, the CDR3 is TGTGCCAGCAGCTTAGGGGGGGGAGAGACCCAGTACTTC.

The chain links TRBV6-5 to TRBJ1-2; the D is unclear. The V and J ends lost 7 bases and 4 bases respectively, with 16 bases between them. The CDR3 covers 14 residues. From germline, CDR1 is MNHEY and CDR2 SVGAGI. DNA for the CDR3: TGTGCCAGCACCGCAGGAATTCCTGGCTATGGCTACACCTTC. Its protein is CASTAGIPGYGYTF.

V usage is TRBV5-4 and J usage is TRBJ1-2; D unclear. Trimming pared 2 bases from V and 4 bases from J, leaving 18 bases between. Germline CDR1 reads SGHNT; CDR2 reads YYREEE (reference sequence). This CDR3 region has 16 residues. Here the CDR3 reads CASSFLVTNPGYGYTF. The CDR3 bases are TGTGCCAGCAGCTTCTTGGTCACCAACCCGGGCTATGGCTACACCTTC.

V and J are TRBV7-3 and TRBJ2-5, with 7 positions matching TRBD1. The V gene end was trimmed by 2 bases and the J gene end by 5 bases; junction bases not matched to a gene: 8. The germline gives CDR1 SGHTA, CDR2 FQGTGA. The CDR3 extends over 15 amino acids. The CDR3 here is CASSLREGTEETQYF. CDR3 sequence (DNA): TGTGCCAGCAGCTTACGGGAAGGGACAGAGGAGACCCAGTACTTC.

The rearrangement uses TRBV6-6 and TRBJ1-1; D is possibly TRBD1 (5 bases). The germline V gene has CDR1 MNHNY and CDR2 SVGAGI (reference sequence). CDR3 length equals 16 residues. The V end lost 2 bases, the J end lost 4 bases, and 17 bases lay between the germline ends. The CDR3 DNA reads TGTGCCAGCAGTTACGAATCAGGGATCCTGGGCACTGAAGCTTTCTTT. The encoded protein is CASSYESGILGTEAFF.

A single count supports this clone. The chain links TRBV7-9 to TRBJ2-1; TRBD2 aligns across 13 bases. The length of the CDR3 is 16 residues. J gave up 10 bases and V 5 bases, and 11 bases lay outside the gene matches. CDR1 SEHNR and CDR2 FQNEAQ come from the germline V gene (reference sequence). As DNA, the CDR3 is TGTGCCAGCAGCCTCGTTCGACCGGGACTAGCGGGGGAGCAGTTCTTC. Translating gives CASSLVRPGLAGEQFF.

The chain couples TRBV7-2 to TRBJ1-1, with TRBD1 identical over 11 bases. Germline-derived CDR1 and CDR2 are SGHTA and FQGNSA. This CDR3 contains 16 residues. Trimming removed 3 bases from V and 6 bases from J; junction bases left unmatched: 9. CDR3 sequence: CASSLDRGRVGAEAFF. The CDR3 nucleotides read TGTGCCAGCAGCTTGGACAGGGGGCGCGTTGGAGCTGAAGCTTTCTTT.

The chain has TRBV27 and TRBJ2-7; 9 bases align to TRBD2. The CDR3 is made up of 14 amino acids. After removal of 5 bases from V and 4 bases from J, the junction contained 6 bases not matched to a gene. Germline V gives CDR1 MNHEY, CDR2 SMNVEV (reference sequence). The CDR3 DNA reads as TGTGCCAGCAGTGCCCTGCGGGGGGGATACGAGCAGTACTTC. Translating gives CASSALRGGYEQYF.

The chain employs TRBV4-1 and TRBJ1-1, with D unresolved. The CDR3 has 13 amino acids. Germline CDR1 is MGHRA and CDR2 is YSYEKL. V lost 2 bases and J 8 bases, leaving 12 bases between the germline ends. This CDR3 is CASSQRPGSEAFF. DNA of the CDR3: TGCGCCAGCAGCCAAAGACCGGGATCGGAAGCTTTCTTT.

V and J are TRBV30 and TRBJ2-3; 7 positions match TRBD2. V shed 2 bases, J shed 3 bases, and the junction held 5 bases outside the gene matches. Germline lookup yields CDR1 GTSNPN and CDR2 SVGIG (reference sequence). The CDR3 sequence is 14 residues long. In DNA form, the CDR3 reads TGTGCCTGGAGTCTCCCCGGGAGGACAGATACGCAGTATTTT. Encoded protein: CAWSLPGRTDTQYF.

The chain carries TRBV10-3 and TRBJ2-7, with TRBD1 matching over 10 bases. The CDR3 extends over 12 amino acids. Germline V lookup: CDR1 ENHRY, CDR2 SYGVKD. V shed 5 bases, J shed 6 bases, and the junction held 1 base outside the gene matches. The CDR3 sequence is CAISRDRGEQYF. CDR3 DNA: TGTGCCATCAGTAGGGACAGGGGCGAGCAGTACTTC.

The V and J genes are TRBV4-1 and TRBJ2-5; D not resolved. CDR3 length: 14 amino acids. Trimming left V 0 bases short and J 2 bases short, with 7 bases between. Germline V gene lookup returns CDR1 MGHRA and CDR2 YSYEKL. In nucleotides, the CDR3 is TGCGCCAGCAGCCAAGACAAGAGACAAGAGACCCAGTACTTC. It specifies CASSQDKRQETQYF.

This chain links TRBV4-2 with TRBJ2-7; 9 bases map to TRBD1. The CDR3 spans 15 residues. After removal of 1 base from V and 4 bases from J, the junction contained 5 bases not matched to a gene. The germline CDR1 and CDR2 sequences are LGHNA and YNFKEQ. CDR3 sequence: CASSQAMGQGYEQYF. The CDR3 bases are TGTGCCAGCAGCCAAGCCATGGGACAGGGTTACGAGCAGTACTTC.

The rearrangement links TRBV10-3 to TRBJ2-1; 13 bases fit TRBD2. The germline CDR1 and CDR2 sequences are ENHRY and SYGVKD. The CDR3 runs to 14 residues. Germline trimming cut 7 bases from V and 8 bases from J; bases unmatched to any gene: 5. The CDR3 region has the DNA TGTGCCATCACGACTAGCGGGAGGACCGATGAGCAGTTCTTC. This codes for CAITTSGRTDEQFF.

The CDR3: CASRETGVTGELFF. CDR3 coding DNA: TGTGCCAGTAGGGAGACAGGGGTCACCGGGGAGCTGTTTTTT. This chain joins TRBV19 and TRBJ2-2; 8 bases line up with TRBD1. This CDR3 has 14 amino acids. From germline, CDR1 is LNHDA and CDR2 SQIVND (reference sequence). With V trimmed by 6 bases and J by 4 bases, 4 bases remained unmatched.

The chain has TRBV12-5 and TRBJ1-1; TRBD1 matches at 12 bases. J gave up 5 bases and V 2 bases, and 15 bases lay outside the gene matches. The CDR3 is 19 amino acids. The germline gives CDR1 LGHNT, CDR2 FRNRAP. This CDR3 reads CASGLRGPGQGATGTEAFF. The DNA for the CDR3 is TGTGCTAGTGGTTTGCGGGGCCCGGGACAGGGGGCGACGGGGACTGAAGCTTTCTTT.

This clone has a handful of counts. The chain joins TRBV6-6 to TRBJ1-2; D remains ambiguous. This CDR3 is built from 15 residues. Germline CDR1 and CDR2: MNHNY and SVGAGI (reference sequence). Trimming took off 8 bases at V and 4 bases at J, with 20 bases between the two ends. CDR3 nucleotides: TGTGCCAGCCACCCGGTAGGCGGAGCCTTCTATGGCTACACCTTC. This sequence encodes CASHPVGGAFYGYTF.

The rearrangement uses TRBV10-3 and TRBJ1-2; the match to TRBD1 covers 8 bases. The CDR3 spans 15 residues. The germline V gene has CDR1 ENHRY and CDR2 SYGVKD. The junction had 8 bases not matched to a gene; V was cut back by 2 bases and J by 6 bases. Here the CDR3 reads CAISELGQGADGYTF. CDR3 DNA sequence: TGTGCCATCAGTGAGCTTGGGCAGGGGGCGGATGGCTACACCTTC.

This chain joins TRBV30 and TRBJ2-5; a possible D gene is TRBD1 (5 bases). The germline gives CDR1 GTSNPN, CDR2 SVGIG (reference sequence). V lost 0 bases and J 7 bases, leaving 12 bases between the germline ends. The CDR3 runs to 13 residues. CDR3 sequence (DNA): TGTGCCTGGAGTGTACAGGCTGATGGGACCCAGTACTTC. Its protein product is CAWSVQADGTQYF.